One and the same sample provided the 13 T cell receptor beta chains below, sequenced in a study of T cell responses to AZD1222 COVID-19 vaccine. Method: immunoSEQ multiplex PCR; TCRdb's copy keeps in-frame clones and lacks some. The repertoire holds 130,000 or so clones, just over 85% seen once, with less than 15% in the top ten. The sequencing here drew on peripheral blood, taken on day 0 of AZD1222 vaccination. These receptor sequences come from an adult in good health.

This chain links TRBV29-1 with TRBJ1-1, with D perhaps TRBD1 (6 bases). Germline CDR1 SQVTM, CDR2 ANQGSEA. V dropped 4 bases and J dropped 3 bases, with 12 bases sitting between them. The CDR3 loop spans 13 amino acids. CDR3 in amino acids: CSVVKGVDTEAFF. The CDR3 DNA reads TGCAGCGTTGTTAAGGGGGTTGACACTGAAGCTTTCTTT.

This chain connects TRBV6-1 to TRBJ1-5; 7 bases map to TRBD1. Trimming at V came to 3 bases and at J to 0 bases, leaving 5 bases not matched to a gene. This CDR3 comprises 16 residues. Germline V gene lookup returns CDR1 MNHNS and CDR2 SASEGT. The CDR3 region has the DNA TGTGCCAGCAGTGAGGACAGGCCATATAGCAATCAGCCCCAGCATTTT. The encoded protein is CASSEDRPYSNQPQHF.

V usage is TRBV25-1 and J usage is TRBJ1-1, with D perhaps TRBD1 (5 bases). Germline V lookup: CDR1 MGHDK, CDR2 SYGVNS. The CDR3 is 14 residues long. The V end was cut by 4 bases, the J end by 0 bases, with 9 bases between. In DNA, the CDR3 is TGTGCCAGCAGTGCCCGACAGTTGAACACTGAAGCTTTCTTT. It specifies CASSARQLNTEAFF.

The chain couples TRBV7-3 to TRBJ2-3; 13 bases are shared with TRBD2. V lost 1 base to trimming and J lost 2 bases; unmatched junction nucleotides: 6. The germline gives CDR1 SGHTA, CDR2 FQGTGA. The CDR3 is made up of 18 amino acids. CDR3 loop: CASSLIGTSGTFTDTQYF. The CDR3 region has the DNA TGTGCCAGCAGCTTAATAGGGACTAGCGGGACGTTCACAGATACGCAGTATTTT. The full variable domain, with the rest looked up from reference TRBV7-3 and TRBJ2-3, is GAGVSQTPSNKVTEKGKYVELRCDPISGHTALYWYRQSLGQGPEFLIYFQGTGAADDSGLPNDRFFAVRPEGSVSTLKIQRTERGDSAVYLCASSLIGTSGTFTDTQYFGPGTRLTVL.

The chain combines TRBV27 with TRBJ1-1; no reliable D call. CDR1 and CDR2 (germline): MNHEY, SMNVEV (reference sequence). Trimming stripped 4 bases from V and 4 bases from J, with 10 bases between. The CDR3 is made up of 13 amino acids. CDR3 nucleotide sequence: TGTGCCAGCAGTTCCGGAGACATCACTGAAGCTTTCTTT. As protein: CASSSGDITEAFF.

This chain links TRBV7-9 with TRBJ1-2; 10 bases agree with TRBD1. The V gene end was trimmed by 5 bases and the J gene end by 2 bases; junction bases not matched to a gene: 2. CDR1 is SEHNR and CDR2 is FQNEAQ in the germline V gene (reference sequence). The CDR3 spans 14 residues. The CDR3 region has the DNA TGTGCCAGCAGCCCGGGACAGGGGAACTATGGCTACACCTTC. Protein product: CASSPGQGNYGYTF.

The table lists this clone with a few counts. The CDR3 nucleotides are TGTGCCAGCAGCTTACCAGCGGGGGACGCGAACACCGGGGAGCTGTTTTTT. It translates to CASSLPAGDANTGELFF. The J gene is TRBJ2-2, the V gene TRBV7-8; 8 bases are a match to TRBD2. The CDR3 is 17 residues long. CDR1 SGHVS and CDR2 FQNEAQ come from the germline V gene. The junction had 5 bases not matched to a gene; V was cut back by 2 bases and J by 0 bases.

The chain employs TRBV5-4 and TRBJ2-5; TRBD1 matches 9 bases. V gave up 4 bases and J gave up 4 bases; unmatched junction bases: 5. CDR3 length: 14 residues. Germline CDR1 and CDR2: SGHNT and YYREEE (reference sequence). CDR3 bases: TGTGCCAGCAGCGAAACAGGGGGCGCAGAGACCCAGTACTTC. Translated: CASSETGGAETQYF.

The chain uses TRBV4-1 and TRBJ2-1, with D possibly being TRBD2 (5 bases). The germline gives CDR1 MGHRA, CDR2 YSYEKL. Trimming shortened V by 1 base and J by 5 bases, and 18 bases separated the two germline ends. This CDR3 spans 17 amino acids. DNA of the CDR3: TGCGCCAGCAGCCAAGGGCAGCCGGGATCTGTGGACAATGAGCAGTTCTTC. It is translated as CASSQGQPGSVDNEQFF.

The genes are TRBV7-2 and TRBJ1-5, with D possibly being TRBD1 (5 bases). The CDR3 is 15 residues long. The germline V gene encodes CDR1 SGHTA and CDR2 FQGNSA. Trimming shortened V by 2 bases and J by 7 bases, and 15 bases separated the two germline ends. This chain's CDR3 is CASSLRQGWGQPQHF. The CDR3 bases are TGTGCCAGCAGCTTACGGCAGGGATGGGGACAGCCCCAGCATTTT.

This chain uses TRBV5-1 with TRBJ2-3, with D possibly TRBD2 on 6 matching bases. Germline V gene data show CDR1 as SGHRS and CDR2 as YFSETQ. This CDR3 spans 16 amino acids. V shed 0 bases and J shed 2 bases, with 13 bases lying between them. The CDR3 DNA follows: TGCGCCAGCAGCTTGGCCGGGAGTCGGGCCACAGATACGCAGTATTTT. Its translation: CASSLAGSRATDTQYF.

The chain links TRBV2 to TRBJ2-7, with 13 bases identical to TRBD2. CDR3 length: 15 amino acids. Germline lookup yields CDR1 SNHLY and CDR2 FYNNEI. J gave up 3 bases and V 5 bases, and 4 bases lay outside the gene matches. The CDR3: CASSMTSGRNYEQYF. CDR3 in DNA: TGTGCCAGCAGTATGACTAGCGGGAGGAACTACGAGCAGTACTTC.

The rearrangement uses TRBV5-1 and TRBJ2-1, with D maybe TRBD2 (6 bases). Between the trimmed V and J ends, which lost 3 bases and 3 bases, there was a span of 10 bases. Germline lookup yields CDR1 SGHRS and CDR2 YFSETQ. The CDR3 sequence is 14 residues long. This chain's CDR3 is CASSSGGIYNEQFF. For the CDR3, the DNA is TGCGCCAGCAGCTCTGGAGGGATCTACAATGAGCAGTTCTTC.